The 7 T cell receptor beta chains reported below all come from one sample, sequenced in a study of early T cells in non-severe SARS-CoV-2 infection. TCRdb reprocessed the 5' RACE reads with MiXCR, giving one entry per CDR3 protein. The sample carries approximately 120,000 distinct CDR3 sequences, 15% recorded once. The sample taken for sequencing was whole blood. The origin of the receptors is an adult who was a healthcare worker with PCR-confirmed SARS-CoV-2 infection or an uninfected control (not recorded which).

In DNA, the CDR3 is TGTGCCAGCAGTCCCAACGTCTACTACGAGCAGTACTTC. It yields the protein CASSPNVYYEQYF. The genes are TRBV12-3 or TRBV12-4 and TRBJ2-7; D is ambiguous. V dropped 5 bases and J dropped 3 bases, with 11 bases sitting between them. The CDR3 totals 13 residues.

The rearrangement joins TRBV29-1 to TRBJ2-7, with D possibly matching TRBD2 (5 bases). The ends were cut back, 4 bases at V and 5 bases at J, with 6 bases in the middle. In germline, CDR1 is SQVTM, CDR2 ANQGSEA. The CDR3 is 10 amino acids. In DNA form, the CDR3 reads TGCAGCGTTGTGGAGGACGAGCAGTACTTC. As protein: CSVVEDEQYF.

The chain joins TRBV29-1 to TRBJ2-7; no clear D. Trimming took 3 bases from V and 5 from J, leaving 2 bases between them. CDR3 length equals 9 residues. CDR1 SQVTM and CDR2 ANQGSEA come from the germline V gene. The DNA of the CDR3 is TGCAGCGTTGATGACGAGCAGTACTTC. Translating gives CSVDDEQYF.

The rearrangement joins TRBV28 to TRBJ2-7; the match to TRBD2 covers 11 bases. CDR3 size: 18 residues. V was pared by 7 bases and J by 2 bases, with 16 bases of the junction left unmatched. Germline CDR1 is MDHEN and CDR2 is SYDVKM. The CDR3 spells CASMREWLAGGRPYEQYF. For the CDR3, the DNA is TGTGCCAGCATGCGGGAATGGCTAGCGGGGGGACGACCCTACGAGCAGTACTTC.

The table lists this clonotype with a few counts. The chain links TRBV20-1 to TRBJ2-3; possibly TRBD2 for D (5 bases). Germline V gene data show CDR1 as DFQATT and CDR2 as SNEGSKA (reference sequence). CDR3 size: 13 residues. V dropped 3 bases and J dropped 4 bases, with 11 bases sitting between them. The DNA for the CDR3 is TGCAGTGCTAGGTTCCGGGGATCAGATACGCAGTATTTT. Its translation: CSARFRGSDTQYF.

Only a few counts were recorded for this clonotype. The rearrangement joins TRBV6-2 or TRBV6-3 to TRBJ2-2; tentatively, D is TRBD1 (5 bases). Germline V gene data show CDR1 as MNHEY and CDR2 as SVGEGT. This CDR3 contains 14 residues. Trimming shortened V by 6 bases and J by 0 bases, and 8 bases separated the two germline ends. The CDR3 protein is CASRQATNTGELFF. The CDR3, as DNA: TGTGCCAGCAGACAGGCTACGAACACCGGGGAGCTGTTTTTT.

The V and J genes are TRBV30 and TRBJ1-1; no firm D call. This CDR3 comprises 13 residues. From germline, CDR1 is GTSNPN and CDR2 SVGIG (reference sequence). Trimming took off 2 bases at V and 1 base at J, with 8 bases between the two ends. The CDR3 nucleotides read TGTGCCTGGAGTAATCACAGGAACACTGAAGCTTTCTTT. Its translation: CAWSNHRNTEAFF.